One and the same sample provided the 30 T cell receptor beta chains below, sequenced in a study of T-cell memory formation after mild COVID-19. TCRdb re-analysed the 5' RACE reads in MiXCR, keeping a single row per CDR3 protein. The sample shows some 450,000 distinct CDR3 sequences, 18% of them seen only once. Sequencing input: PBMCs or a T cell subset sorted from them (not recorded which). The receptor source for this set is a man between 18 and 29 years old who had mild COVID-19 (a few samples of this study predate the infection). Cell type and time point are not known.

This clonotype was seen a handful of times. J is TRBJ2-5 and V is TRBV6-5, with D uncertain. CDR3 size: 16 residues. Trimming stripped 1 base from V and 0 bases from J, with 12 bases between. Germline lookup yields CDR1 MNHEY and CDR2 SVGAGI. The CDR3 DNA follows: TGTGCCAGCAGTTACTACGGACGGCCGTACCAAGAGACCCAGTACTTC. Its translation: CASSYYGRPYQETQYF.

The rearrangement links TRBV6-5 to TRBJ2-5, with D unclear. Per the germline V gene, CDR1 is MNHEY and CDR2 is SVGAGI. Trimming cost V 6 bases and J 2 bases, with 13 bases left between them. CDR3 length: 14 residues. In DNA, the CDR3 is TGTGCCAGCAGCGAAGGGCCCGGGCAAGAGACCCAGTACTTC. Its protein product is CASSEGPGQETQYF.

This clonotype was observed at least ten times. The chain combines TRBV5-1 with TRBJ2-2; TRBD1 matches at 7 bases. CDR1 and CDR2 from the germline V gene are SGHRS and YFSETQ. The CDR3 covers 14 residues. Germline trimming cut 2 bases from V and 8 bases from J; bases unmatched to any gene: 6. This CDR3 reads CASSFTPGQGELFF. As DNA, the CDR3 is TGCGCCAGCAGCTTTACACCGGGACAGGGGGAGCTGTTTTTT.

This clonotype was seen a handful of times. V gene TRBV12-3 or TRBV12-4 combines with J gene TRBJ1-1; 11 bases match TRBD1. CDR3 length: 18 residues. J lost 4 bases, V lost 2 bases, and 12 bases had no gene match. Here the CDR3 DNA reads TGTGCCAGCAGTTTATTAGGTGGAGGACAGGGGGCGATCACTGAAGCTTTCTTT. Residues: CASSLLGGGQGAITEAFF.

This clonotype was counted a few times. This sequence joins TRBV6-6 and TRBJ2-3; 12 bases are a match to TRBD2. Germline CDR1 reads MNHNY; CDR2 reads SVGAGI (reference sequence). After removal of 4 bases from V and 2 bases from J, the junction contained 7 bases not matched to a gene. The CDR3 length is 17 residues. CDR3 loop: CASSSRLAGAITDTQYF. The CDR3 bases are TGTGCCAGCAGTTCGAGACTAGCGGGGGCCATCACAGATACGCAGTATTTT.

This clonotype occurred many times. This chain joins TRBV12-3 or TRBV12-4 and TRBJ1-1; D possibly corresponds to TRBD1 (5 bases). Trimming stripped 5 bases from V and 10 bases from J, with 14 bases between. CDR3 length equals 12 residues. The CDR3 protein is CASSPPGISAFF. The CDR3 DNA is TGTGCCAGCAGTCCCCCAGGGATCTCAGCTTTCTTT.

This clonotype was seen only a few times. This chain uses TRBV12-3 or TRBV12-4 with TRBJ2-3, with unresolved D. The germline V and J ends were trimmed by 5 bases and 6 bases, with 18 bases remaining between them. The CDR3 runs to 15 residues. The CDR3 coding sequence is TGTGCCAGCAGTCCTAGTAGCACCTCCTCGGATACGCAGTATTTT. It yields the protein CASSPSSTSSDTQYF.

The chain employs TRBV6-2 or TRBV6-3 and TRBJ1-2; the D gene is possibly TRBD1 (6 bases). The V end lost 5 bases, the J end lost 6 bases, and 10 bases lay between the germline ends. The CDR3 is 12 amino acids. Germline V gene lookup returns CDR1 MNHEY and CDR2 SVGEGT. CDR3 amino acids: CASSRTDNGYTF. The DNA for the CDR3 is TGTGCCAGCAGTCGGACAGACAATGGCTACACCTTC.

The CDR3 DNA reads as TGTGCAACCGGGACAGCACTTTCAGATACGCAGTATTTT. This translates into CATGTALSDTQYF. This chain connects TRBV12-3 or TRBV12-4 to TRBJ2-3, with 7 bases identical to TRBD1. The CDR3 is 13 amino acids.

This clonotype was observed a few times. The chain combines TRBV20-1 with TRBJ2-3; D might be TRBD2 (6 bases). V dropped 0 bases and J dropped 0 bases, with 10 bases sitting between them. Per the germline V gene, CDR1 is DFQATT and CDR2 is SNEGSKA (reference sequence). CDR3 length: 15 amino acids. CDR3 bases: TGCAGTGCTAGAGATCGGGGGACTAGCACAGATACGCAGTATTTT. It is translated as CSARDRGTSTDTQYF.

This clonotype was detected a few times. The genes are TRBV20-1 and TRBJ2-2; 7 bases line up with TRBD1. Per germline, CDR1 DFQATT and CDR2 SNEGSKA (reference sequence). V gave up 5 bases and J gave up 9 bases; unmatched junction bases: 6. This CDR3 spans 12 amino acids. The CDR3 reads CSAGRQGWELFF. DNA of the CDR3: TGCAGTGCTGGACGACAGGGTTGGGAGCTGTTTTTT.

A single count supports this clonotype. The rearrangement links TRBV14 to TRBJ2-5; the match to TRBD2 covers 14 bases. The ends lost 1 base at V and 2 bases at J; junction bases unmatched: 3. CDR1 is SGHDN and CDR2 is FVKESK in the germline V gene. CDR3 length: 17 residues. CDR3 sequence (DNA): TGTGCCAGCAGCCAAGGCGGACTAGCGGGGGGACAAGAGACCCAGTACTTC. Amino acid sequence: CASSQGGLAGGQETQYF.

The gene calls are TRBV12-3 or TRBV12-4 and TRBJ2-7; no firm D call. Deletions cut 0 bases from V and 2 bases from J, with 8 bases between. The length of the CDR3 is 14 residues. The CDR3 sequence: CASSLAGIPYEQYF. In DNA, the CDR3 is TGTGCCAGCAGTTTAGCAGGGATTCCCTACGAGCAGTACTTC.

The chain carries TRBV5-6 and TRBJ1-4; D not resolved. This CDR3 spans 13 amino acids. Trimming took 4 bases from V and 5 from J, leaving 9 bases between them. Germline assignment: CDR1 SGHDT and CDR2 YYEEEE. This chain's CDR3 is CASSPQENEKLFF. The CDR3 region has the DNA TGTGCCAGCAGCCCGCAGGAGAATGAAAAACTGTTTTTT.

This clonotype was observed many times. The CDR3 region is CASSLRGGPYNEQFF. The CDR3 DNA reads TGCGCCAGCAGCCTCAGGGGCGGGCCCTACAATGAGCAGTTCTTC. This chain connects TRBV5-1 to TRBJ2-1; possibly TRBD1 for D (6 bases). Germline V lookup: CDR1 SGHRS, CDR2 YFSETQ. This CDR3 is 15 amino acids long. Trimming pared 4 bases from V and 2 bases from J, leaving 13 bases between.

Of note for this clonotype: The junction departs from the called germline gene at one end, perhaps through a read error. This chain joins TRBV12-3 or TRBV12-4 and TRBJ1-4; D call uncertain. The CDR3 length is 16 residues. Written as DNA, the CDR3 is TGTGCCAGTAGTTGGGGAGGGCGTGCAACTAATGAAAAACTGTTTTTT. It codes for CASSWGGRATNEKLFF.

The chain carries TRBV4-1 and TRBJ1-6, with D possibly matching TRBD1 (6 bases). V was trimmed by 0 bases and J by 9 bases, leaving 12 bases between them. This CDR3 region has 15 residues. Germline V gene lookup returns CDR1 MGHRA and CDR2 YSYEKL. CDR3 DNA: TGCGCCAGCAGCCAAGATCTACAGGGAGGTTCACCCCTCCACTTT. Translating gives CASSQDLQGGSPLHF.

The table lists this clonotype with many counts. The rearrangement uses TRBV4-3 and TRBJ2-1; TRBD1 aligns across 9 bases. With V trimmed by 8 bases and J by 6 bases, 11 bases remained unmatched. The germline V gene has CDR1 LGHNA and CDR2 YSLEER. This CDR3 spans 15 amino acids. The DNA of the CDR3 is TGCGCCAGCGGGCCGTTGGGACAGGGAGGCAATGAGCAGTTCTTC. Translated, it gives CASGPLGQGGNEQFF.

The chain carries TRBV7-6 and TRBJ2-1; D may match TRBD1 or TRBD2 (6 bases each). Trimming took 2 bases from V and 8 from J, leaving 16 bases between them. This CDR3 region has 15 residues. Germline V gene data show CDR1 as SGHVS and CDR2 as FNYEAQ. Written as DNA, the CDR3 is TGTGCCAGCAGCTTAAGGGGGGATTCGAAGGATGAGCAGTTCTTC. This codes for CASSLRGDSKDEQFF.

The chain is built from TRBV12-3 or TRBV12-4 and TRBJ1-1, with 8 bases that match TRBD1. J lost 11 bases, V lost 1 base, and 6 bases had no gene match. The CDR3 spans 13 residues. The CDR3: CASSLGTGIGAFF. The CDR3 bases are TGTGCCAGCAGTTTAGGGACAGGGATTGGCGCTTTCTTT.

The chain has TRBV6-1 and TRBJ2-2, with a tentative D call TRBD1 (6 bases). From germline, CDR1 is MNHNS and CDR2 SASEGT. The V end was cut by 7 bases, the J end by 6 bases, with 15 bases between. The CDR3 runs 14 residues. The CDR3 DNA reads TGTGCCAGCACCACCTCAGGGGCGGCCGGGGAGCTGTTTTTT. Its protein is CASTTSGAAGELFF.

The gene calls are TRBV7-2 and TRBJ1-1, with 9 bases aligning to TRBD1. Germline assignment: CDR1 SGHTA and CDR2 FQGNSA. Germline trimming cut 5 bases from V and 4 bases from J; bases unmatched to any gene: 2. The CDR3 spans 13 residues. CDR3 bases: TGTGCCAGCAGCATGACAGGGGGCACTGAAGCTTTCTTT. Translating gives CASSMTGGTEAFF.

This rearrangement joins TRBV7-2 to TRBJ2-3; weak D call: TRBD2 (6 bases). V was pared by 2 bases and J by 2 bases, with 17 bases between. Looked up from germline, CDR1 is SGHTA and CDR2 is FQGNSA. The CDR3 runs 17 residues. CDR3 amino acids: CASSLRSGRGYTDTQYF. In nucleotides, the CDR3 is TGTGCCAGCAGCTTACGATCAGGACGGGGGTACACAGATACGCAGTATTTT.

This clonotype was observed a handful of times. The chain links TRBV29-1 to TRBJ2-7; D could derive from TRBD1 or TRBD2 (5 bases each). The germline V and J ends were trimmed by 6 bases and 3 bases, with 21 bases remaining between them. The germline V gene encodes CDR1 SQVTM and CDR2 ANQGSEA. This CDR3 is built from 15 residues. CDR3 in DNA: TGCAGCGTCTCCCGTGCTGGGGCTGGGAGCTACGAGCAGTACTTC. Translation: CSVSRAGAGSYEQYF.

This chain links TRBV6-5 with TRBJ2-2; 7 bases line up with TRBD1. The CDR3 covers 16 residues. Trimming cost V 5 bases and J 7 bases; bases outside gene matches: 13. CDR1 and CDR2 (germline): MNHEY, SVGAGI. In DNA form, the CDR3 reads TGTGCCAGCAGTGCCGTCGGGACAGTGGCGGGCGGGGAGCTGTTTTTT. This sequence encodes CASSAVGTVAGGELFF.

This rearrangement joins TRBV20-1 to TRBJ1-6; D ambiguous. Germline V lookup: CDR1 DFQATT, CDR2 SNEGSKA (reference sequence). CDR3 length: 15 residues. V lost 0 bases and J lost 9, with 15 bases in between. CDR3 coding DNA: TGCAGTGCTAGAGATGTCGCAATGGGCGGTTCACCCCTCCACTTT. Encoded protein: CSARDVAMGGSPLHF.

The V and J genes are TRBV5-1 and TRBJ2-3, with a tentative D call TRBD1 (6 bases). This CDR3 contains 15 residues. Germline V lookup: CDR1 SGHRS, CDR2 YFSETQ. V lost 3 bases and J lost 1, with 12 bases in between. DNA for the CDR3: TGCGCCAGCAGCTCACGACAGGTCGGCACAGATACGCAGTATTTT. Protein product: CASSSRQVGTDTQYF.

This clonotype came up a few times. The J gene is TRBJ2-1, the V gene TRBV7-2, with D perhaps TRBD1 (5 bases). This CDR3 contains 17 residues. Trimming left V 3 bases short and J 6 bases short, with 21 bases between. Germline CDR1 reads SGHTA; CDR2 reads FQGNSA. This chain's CDR3 is CASSFSLRRALPNEQFF. CDR3 DNA sequence: TGTGCCAGCAGCTTTAGTCTCCGCAGGGCCCTCCCCAATGAGCAGTTCTTC.

The CDR3 DNA sequence: TGCAGTGCTAGCAGGACAGAAGGCTCCTACGAGCAGTACTTC. The encoded protein is CSASRTEGSYEQYF. The chain employs TRBV20-1 and TRBJ2-7, with D tentatively TRBD1 (6 bases). Germline V gene sequence: CDR1 DFQATT, CDR2 SNEGSKA (reference sequence). The ends were cut back, 3 bases at V and 0 bases at J, with 12 bases in the middle. The CDR3 is made up of 14 amino acids.

This clonotype turned up a few times. The chain carries TRBV20-1 and TRBJ2-5, with D perhaps matching TRBD1 or TRBD2 (6 bases each). The CDR3 length is 14 residues. Trimming removed 6 bases at V and 5 bases at J, with 19 bases between. Germline V lookup: CDR1 DFQATT, CDR2 SNEGSKA (reference sequence). Here the CDR3 reads CSASRGAFSETQYF. The DNA for the CDR3 is TGCAGTGCCAGTAGGGGGGCATTTTCGGAGACCCAGTACTTC.